The 25 T cell receptor beta chains below were found in one sample sequenced in a study of PD-L1 blockade in urothelial cancer. Using immunoSEQ multiplex PCR, the repertoire was profiled, and TCRdb retains in-frame clones only, with some absent. The sample includes tens of thousands of clones, 85% seen only once; the top ten take roughly an eighth. Time point noted: pretreatment peripheral blood. The sequenced sample was PBMCs, obtained around atezolizumab (anti-PD-L1) treatment. The receptor set was obtained from a man aged 55 to 70 with urothelial cancer.

The V and J genes are TRBV5-1 and TRBJ2-2; 9 nucleotides match TRBD1. Germline assignment: CDR1 SGHRS and CDR2 YFSETQ. Trimming at V came to 6 bases and at J to 6 bases, leaving 9 bases not matched to a gene. The CDR3 length is 15 residues. CDR3 loop: CASNGRTGAAGELFF. DNA for the CDR3: TGCGCCAGCAACGGCAGGACAGGGGCTGCCGGGGAGCTGTTTTTT.

The CDR3 nucleotides are TGTGCCAGCAGTTACTCTCAGGGCGACACTGAAGCTTTCTTT. Its protein product is CASSYSQGDTEAFF. The J gene is TRBJ1-1, the V gene TRBV6-6, with a weak D call TRBD1 (5 bases). The length of the CDR3 is 14 residues. The germline CDR1 and CDR2 sequences are MNHNY and SVGAGI (reference sequence). The V end lost 0 bases, the J end lost 3 bases, and 8 bases lay between the germline ends.

This CDR3 is CASSEQGGTGELFF. As DNA, the CDR3 is TGTGCCAGCAGCGAACAGGGGGGGACCGGGGAGCTGTTTTTT. This sequence joins TRBV7-2 and TRBJ2-2; TRBD1 might be the D (8 bases). Germline CDR1 and CDR2: SGHTA and FQGNSA. The CDR3 covers 14 residues. The V gene lost 5 bases and the J gene lost 5 bases, with 12 bases spanning the gap.

CDR3 sequence: CASSTGGWAKNIQYF. As DNA, the CDR3 is TGTGCCAGCAGTACCGGGGGGTGGGCCAAAAACATTCAGTACTTC. V and J are TRBV6-5 and TRBJ2-4; 7 bases align to TRBD2. V gave up 5 bases and J gave up 1 base; unmatched junction bases: 5. Per the germline V gene, CDR1 is MNHEY and CDR2 is SVGAGI. The CDR3 is 15 residues long.

This clone was observed a handful of times. The V gene is TRBV27, the J gene TRBJ1-5; D is uncertain. The CDR3 is 13 residues long. V dropped 9 bases and J dropped 0 bases, with 9 bases sitting between them. Germline CDR1 is MNHEY and CDR2 is SMNVEV (reference sequence). The CDR3 region is CASKLNSNQPQHF. The CDR3 DNA sequence: TGTGCCAGTAAACTCAATAGCAATCAGCCCCAGCATTTT.

The chain recombines TRBV7-2 with TRBJ1-2; D perhaps matches TRBD1 (5 bases). This CDR3 has 13 residues. Germline CDR1 and CDR2: SGHTA and FQGNSA. The V gene lost 1 base and the J gene lost 4 bases, with 7 bases spanning the gap. The CDR3 sequence: CASSLDRLYGYTF. The CDR3, as DNA: TGTGCCAGCAGCTTAGACAGGCTCTATGGCTACACCTTC. Variable domain in full (rest from reference TRBV7-2 and TRBJ1-2): GAGVSQSPSNKVTEKGKDVELRCDPISGHTALYWYRQSLGQGLEFLIYFQGNSAPDKSGLPSDRFSAERTGGSVSTLTIQRTQQEDSAVYLCASSLDRLYGYTFGSGTRLTVV.

The chain carries TRBV19 and TRBJ2-7; 10 bases map to TRBD1. V lost 8 bases and J lost 4; bases outside the gene matches: 5. This CDR3 has 13 amino acids. Germline CDR1 LNHDA, CDR2 SQIVND (reference sequence). CDR3: CASGGQGRYEQYF. CDR3 bases: TGTGCCAGTGGGGGACAGGGGAGATACGAGCAGTACTTC.

The V and J genes are TRBV2 and TRBJ1-3; D gene ambiguous. The germline V and J ends were trimmed by 5 bases and 0 bases, with 11 bases remaining between them. The CDR3 is 15 residues long. Germline V gene lookup returns CDR1 SNHLY and CDR2 FYNNEI. CDR3 sequence: CASSPGVLSGNTIYF. DNA of the CDR3: TGTGCCAGCAGTCCAGGTGTTCTCTCTGGAAACACCATATATTTT.

The rearrangement links TRBV11-2 to TRBJ2-5; TRBD1 matches at 7 bases. Germline CDR1 SGHAT, CDR2 FQNNGV. The CDR3 has 11 amino acids. Trimming cost V 7 bases and J 4 bases; bases outside gene matches: 0. In nucleotides, the CDR3 is TGTGCCAGCAACAGGGGAGAGACCCAGTACTTC. Its translation: CASNRGETQYF.

This clone was seen a single time. The V gene is TRBV19, the J gene TRBJ2-7; TRBD1 aligns across 11 bases. CDR3 length equals 15 residues. J lost 3 bases, V lost 4 bases, and 5 bases had no gene match. Germline CDR1 LNHDA, CDR2 SQIVND (reference sequence). The CDR3 here is CASSSRTGGDYEQYF. For the CDR3, the DNA is TGTGCCAGTAGTAGCCGGACAGGGGGCGACTACGAGCAGTACTTC.

This sequence joins TRBV6-5 and TRBJ2-1; D is unclear. The CDR3 covers 13 residues. V shed 5 bases and J shed 0 bases, with 5 bases lying between them. CDR1 is MNHEY and CDR2 is SVGAGI in the germline V gene. The CDR3 is CASSRLSYNEQFF. The CDR3 nucleotides read TGTGCCAGCAGTCGACTCTCCTACAATGAGCAGTTCTTC.

The rearrangement uses TRBV6-5 and TRBJ1-3; tentatively, D is TRBD1 (6 bases). Germline lookup yields CDR1 MNHEY and CDR2 SVGAGI. The V and J ends lost 6 bases and 7 bases respectively, with 10 bases between them. The CDR3 has 12 amino acids. CDR3 protein: CASSRDRNTIYF. The CDR3 DNA sequence: TGTGCCAGCAGCCGAGACAGGAACACCATATATTTT.

The J gene is TRBJ1-1, the V gene TRBV6-5; tentatively, D is TRBD1 (6 bases). The V end lost 2 bases, the J end lost 1 base, and 14 bases lay between the germline ends. CDR3 length: 16 residues. From germline, CDR1 is MNHEY and CDR2 SVGAGI. CDR3 protein: CASSYGGGMGNTEAFF. The CDR3 DNA reads as TGTGCCAGCAGTTACGGGGGGGGCATGGGGAACACTGAAGCTTTCTTT.

This clone was recorded a few times. Germline and junction disagree at one end, which may indicate a read error. The gene calls are TRBV7-7 and TRBJ2-1; 9 positions agree with TRBD2. Germline V gene sequence: CDR1 SSHAT, CDR2 FNYEAQ (reference sequence). The CDR3 is 15 residues long. In nucleotides, the CDR3 is TGTGCTAGCAGCTTAGGTCTAGCGGGGACCAATGAGCAGTTCTTC. Residues: CASSLGLAGTNEQFF.

V is TRBV4-3 and J is TRBJ1-2; D is unresolved. V was clipped by 0 bases and J by 8 bases, with 22 bases between them. The CDR3 runs to 17 residues. Germline loops: CDR1 LGHNA, CDR2 YSLEER. CDR3 coding DNA: TGCGCCAGCAGCCAAGATGCGGCCCGGGGAGGGTTGCGCGGCTACACCTTC. It translates to CASSQDAARGGLRGYTF.

CDR3 residues: CASRPTSYSYNEQFF. The CDR3 coding sequence is TGTGCCAGCAGGCCGACTAGTTACTCCTACAATGAGCAGTTCTTC. The rearrangement joins TRBV6-5 to TRBJ2-1, with a weak D call TRBD2 (6 bases). Germline CDR1 reads MNHEY; CDR2 reads SVGAGI. Trimming took off 6 bases at V and 0 bases at J, with 12 bases between the two ends. The CDR3 sequence is 15 residues long.

This chain uses TRBV27 with TRBJ2-6; TRBD1 agrees at 12 bases. From germline, CDR1 is MNHEY and CDR2 SMNVEV (reference sequence). V shed 1 base, J shed 1 base, and the junction held 2 bases outside the gene matches. The CDR3 is made up of 18 amino acids. CDR3 in DNA: TGTGCCAGCAGTTTATGGGGACAGGGGGCGTCTGGGGCCAACGTCCTGACTTTC. Translated, it gives CASSLWGQGASGANVLTF.

The chain has TRBV11-2 and TRBJ2-7; 8 nucleotides line up with TRBD1. Germline CDR1 and CDR2: SGHAT and FQNNGV. V gave up 5 bases and J gave up 7 bases; unmatched junction bases: 7. There are 13 residues in the CDR3. Written as DNA, the CDR3 is TGTGCCAGCAGCCTGGGACAGGTAATGGAGCAGTACTTC. Translated, it gives CASSLGQVMEQYF. Drawing the rest from reference TRBV11-2 and TRBJ2-7, the complete variable domain is EAGVAQSPRYKIIEKRQSVAFWCNPISGHATLYWYQQILGQGPKLLIQFQNNGVVDDSQLPKDRFSAERLKGVDSTLKIQPAKLEDSAVYLCASSLGQVMEQYFGPGTRLTVT.

This clone appeared once. The rearrangement links TRBV5-1 to TRBJ1-3, with D unresolved. Looked up from germline, CDR1 is SGHRS and CDR2 is YFSETQ. The CDR3 spans 16 residues. Trimming removed 4 bases from V and 0 bases from J, with 14 bases in between. CDR3: CASSPVPGNSGNTIYF. CDR3 DNA sequence: TGCGCCAGCAGCCCCGTACCGGGGAACTCTGGAAACACCATATATTTT.

This rearrangement joins TRBV30 to TRBJ1-1; D unresolved. Looked up from germline, CDR1 is GTSNPN and CDR2 is SVGIG (reference sequence). The CDR3 contains 12 residues. The V and J ends lost 0 bases and 7 bases respectively, with 9 bases between them. The CDR3 bases are TGTGCCTGGAGTGTACGAATCGGTGAAGCTTTCTTT. It specifies CAWSVRIGEAFF.

The table lists this clone with a few counts. J is TRBJ1-6 and V is TRBV19; D uncertain. The ends were cut back, 4 bases at V and 12 bases at J, with 13 bases in the middle. This CDR3 has 13 amino acids. Germline V gives CDR1 LNHDA, CDR2 SQIVND (reference sequence). The CDR3 nucleotides are TGTGCCAGTAGTAGCCCAGGATTCATACCCCTCCACTTT. Translating it yields CASSSPGFIPLHF.

Comments on this clone: Within the sample, other DNA sequences also encode this same CDR3. The chain is built from TRBV30 and TRBJ2-1; a possible D gene is TRBD2 (6 bases). The germline V gene has CDR1 GTSNPN and CDR2 SVGIG (reference sequence). The length of the CDR3 is 14 residues. V lost 2 bases and J 1 base, leaving 9 bases between the germline ends. The CDR3 region is CAWSLGGSYNEQFF. The CDR3 DNA sequence: TGTGCCTGGAGTTTGGGGGGATCCTACAATGAGCAGTTCTTC.

This chain's CDR3 is CASSVGVRDQETQYF. CDR3 nucleotides: TGTGCCAGCAGCGTAGGAGTCCGGGACCAAGAGACCCAGTACTTC. The rearrangement uses TRBV9 and TRBJ2-5; D not resolved. The V gene lost 0 bases and the J gene lost 0 bases, with 9 bases spanning the gap. Germline loops: CDR1 SGDLS, CDR2 YYNGEE. CDR3 length: 15 residues.

The V call is TRBV11-1, the J call TRBJ2-5; D ambiguous. Germline-derived CDR1 and CDR2 are SGHAT and FQDESV (reference sequence). Trimming shortened V by 3 bases and J by 5 bases, and 10 bases separated the two germline ends. The CDR3 length is 13 residues. The CDR3 nucleotides read TGTGCCAGCAGCTTCGGTTTGCGGGAGACCCAGTACTTC. This translates into CASSFGLRETQYF.

V usage is TRBV7-2 and J usage is TRBJ1-5; D perhaps matches TRBD1 (5 bases). CDR1 is SGHTA and CDR2 is FQGNSA in the germline V gene. The CDR3 totals 15 residues. The germline V and J ends were trimmed by 5 bases and 2 bases, with 13 bases remaining between them. The CDR3 region has the DNA TGTGCCAGCAGCCCTCAGGGTGTGGGCAATCAGCCCCAGCATTTT. It translates to CASSPQGVGNQPQHF.